The rows below give T cell receptor beta chains drawn from one sample of a study of T cell changes during pregnancy in multiple sclerosis. The assay was immunoSEQ multiplex PCR, and TCRdb's table has in-frame clones only and misses some. The top ten hold 2.6% of the sample, which has roughly 80,000 clones, about 92% seen once. This specimen was peripheral blood, taken before pregnancy. The receptors here all came from a female donor with multiple sclerosis, enrolled in a pregnancy study. Both conserved end residues are part of each CDR3. The order of the fields is CDR3 length, J gene, clone size, D gene, V gene, CDR3 DNA, CDR3 protein. D genes are given only for firm matches. A clone size is listed for some rows: how often the clone was seen (once, few, many), or a class if it is expanded.

length: 15
J: TRBJ2-1
size: .
D: .
V: TRBV27
DNA: TGTGCCAGCAGTTTGTCGAGCGGGTTGTACAATGAGCAGTTCTTC
CDR3: CASSLSSGLYNEQFF

length: 17
J: TRBJ1-1
size: .
D: .
V: TRBV28
DNA: TGTGCCAGCAGTTTGACGGGCCCACTCGGGATGAACACTGAAGCTTTCTTT
CDR3: CASSLTGPLGMNTEAFF

length: 16
J: TRBJ2-3
size: few
D: TRBD1
V: TRBV15
DNA: TGTGCCACCAGCAGATCAGGACAGGGGATCACAGATACGCAGTATTTT
CDR3: CATSRSGQGITDTQYF

length: 16
J: TRBJ2-1
size: .
D: TRBD2
V: TRBV27
DNA: TGTGCCACTCTAGAGGATAGCGGGAGGGCAGTGGATGAGCAGTTCTTC
CDR3: CATLEDSGRAVDEQFF

length: 16
J: TRBJ2-2
size: .
D: TRBD2
V: TRBV7-2
DNA: TGTGCCAGCAGCTTACCCACTAGCGGACTACGCGGGGAGCTGTTTTTT
CDR3: CASSLPTSGLRGELFF

length: 13
J: TRBJ1-2
size: .
D: .
V: TRBV5-6
DNA: TGTGCCAGCAGGATGACAGGCGACTATGGCTACACCTTC
CDR3: CASRMTGDYGYTF

length: 16
J: TRBJ2-3
size: .
D: .
V: TRBV5-1
DNA: TGCGCCAGCAGCTTGGACCAGCCTACTATCACAGATACGCAGTATTTT
CDR3: CASSLDQPTITDTQYF

length: 13
J: TRBJ1-1
size: .
D: .
V: TRBV6-1
DNA: TGTGCCAGCAGTGAAGGGAGATACACTGAAGCTTTCTTT
CDR3: CASSEGRYTEAFF

length: 13
J: TRBJ2-1
size: .
D: TRBD2
V: TRBV27
DNA: TGTGCCAGCCAGCATGGGGGCGGGAGGGTTTTGTTCTTC
CDR3: CASQHGGGRVLFF

length: 15
J: TRBJ2-3
size: .
D: TRBD1
V: TRBV19
DNA: TGTGCCAGTCGCACCAGGGACAGGGGACCAGATACGCAGTATTTT
CDR3: CASRTRDRGPDTQYF

length: 11
J: TRBJ1-2
size: .
D: .
V: TRBV20-1
DNA: TGCAGTGCTTCAGGGAACTATGGCTACACCTTC
CDR3: CSASGNYGYTF

length: 20
J: TRBJ2-2
size: .
D: .
V: TRBV18
DNA: TGTGCCAGCTCACCTCCAGGGCCCAACTCCTTCGACGCGAACACCGGGGAGCTGTTTTTT
CDR3: CASSPPGPNSFDANTGELFF

length: 15
J: TRBJ2-3
size: .
D: TRBD1
V: TRBV6-5
DNA: TGTGCCAGCAGTTACGTCGGACAGGGCACAGATACGCAGTATTTT
CDR3: CASSYVGQGTDTQYF

length: 13
J: TRBJ2-7
size: .
D: .
V: TRBV5-4
DNA: TGTGCCAGCAGCTTGTGGGGGGGCGGAGAGCAGTACTTC
CDR3: CASSLWGGGEQYF

length: 16
J: TRBJ2-3
size: .
D: TRBD2
V: TRBV29-1
DNA: TGCAGCGTTGCCATGCTAGCGGCTCACAGCACAGATACGCAGTATTTT
CDR3: CSVAMLAAHSTDTQYF

length: 16
J: TRBJ1-3
size: .
D: .
V: TRBV30
DNA: TGTGCCTGGAGTGGAGCGGACAGCTTCTCTGGAAACACCATATATTTT
CDR3: CAWSGADSFSGNTIYF

length: 15
J: TRBJ2-5
size: .
D: .
V: TRBV11-2
DNA: TGTGCCAGCAGCACCTGGACAGCGTACCAAGAGACCCAGTACTTC
CDR3: CASSTWTAYQETQYF

length: 13
J: TRBJ1-1
size: .
D: .
V: TRBV4-3
DNA: TGCGCCAGCAGCCGGGCACTGAACACTGAAGCTTTCTTT
CDR3: CASSRALNTEAFF

length: 14
J: TRBJ2-7
size: .
D: .
V: TRBV2
DNA: TGTGCCAGCAGAAGGATTGCGGGGTTCTACGAGCAGTACTTC
CDR3: CASRRIAGFYEQYF

length: 13
J: TRBJ2-2
size: .
D: .
V: TRBV19
DNA: TGTGCCAGTTGGACGGGGTTCACCGGGGAGCTGTTTTTT
CDR3: CASWTGFTGELFF

length: 19
J: TRBJ2-7
size: .
D: .
V: TRBV15
DNA: TGTGCCACCAGCAGAGTTGGGACAAGCTCTTCCATTAGCTCCTACGAGCAGTACTTC
CDR3: CATSRVGTSSSISSYEQYF

length: 16
J: TRBJ1-3
size: .
D: .
V: TRBV6-4
DNA: TGTGCCAGCACTCCCATTACGATCGGGGCTGGAAACACCATATATTTT
CDR3: CASTPITIGAGNTIYF

length: 19
J: TRBJ2-3
size: .
D: .
V: TRBV7-7
DNA: TGTGCTAGCAGCCCTCTACCTAGCGAGTGGTTTCGTAGCACAGATACGCAGTATTTT
CDR3: CASSPLPSEWFRSTDTQYF

length: 15
J: TRBJ2-7
size: .
D: TRBD1
V: TRBV5-4
DNA: TGTGCCAGCAGCTTGGAGGGGGCGCTTCCCTACGAGCAGTACTTC
CDR3: CASSLEGALPYEQYF

length: 14
J: TRBJ2-2
size: .
D: .
V: TRBV15
DNA: TGTGCCACCAGCAGCTCAGGGAACACCGGGGAGCTGTTTTTT
CDR3: CATSSSGNTGELFF

length: 15
J: TRBJ2-1
size: .
D: .
V: TRBV27
DNA: TGTGCCAGCAGTCCCCCGGGCGGGGTTTACAATGAGCAGTTCTTC
CDR3: CASSPPGGVYNEQFF

length: 15
J: TRBJ1-4
size: .
D: TRBD1
V: TRBV27
DNA: TGTGCCAGCCGCCGGACAGGGCGGGCTAATGAAAAACTGTTTTTT
CDR3: CASRRTGRANEKLFF

length: 12
J: TRBJ2-5
size: .
D: .
V: TRBV27
DNA: TGTGCCAGCAGTTCCAATCAAGAGACCCAGTACTTC
CDR3: CASSSNQETQYF

length: 15
J: TRBJ2-7
size: .
D: .
V: TRBV19
DNA: TGTGCCAGTAGTATTGGAGGAATAGGTCTCTACGAGCAGTACTTC
CDR3: CASSIGGIGLYEQYF

length: 15
J: TRBJ2-1
size: .
D: TRBD2
V: TRBV19
DNA: TGTGCCAGTAGCCCCCGGACTAGCGGGGTCAATGAGCAGTTCTTC
CDR3: CASSPRTSGVNEQFF

length: 16
J: TRBJ2-5
size: .
D: .
V: TRBV18
DNA: TGTGCCAGCTCACCATTACCCCCGGGGAACCAAGAGACCCAGTACTTC
CDR3: CASSPLPPGNQETQYF

length: 17
J: TRBJ2-2
size: once
D: .
V: TRBV19
DNA: TGTGCCAGTAGTATTTTGGCGGCGGGGGCGGGCACCGGGGAGCTGTTTTTT
CDR3: CASSILAAGAGTGELFF

length: 14
J: TRBJ1-1
size: .
D: TRBD1
V: TRBV29-1
DNA: TGCAGCGTTGAAGTAAGACAGGGGGCAACTGAAGCTTTCTTT
CDR3: CSVEVRQGATEAFF

length: 15
J: TRBJ1-4
size: .
D: .
V: TRBV4-1
DNA: TGCGCCAGCAGCACTCGACATCCCACTAATGAAAAACTGTTTTTT
CDR3: CASSTRHPTNEKLFF

length: 14
J: TRBJ2-7
size: .
D: TRBD2
V: TRBV28
DNA: TGTGCCAGTAGCTGGGGGGGGGTTCTCTACGAGCAGTACTTC
CDR3: CASSWGGVLYEQYF

length: 15
J: TRBJ2-1
size: once
D: TRBD2
V: TRBV7-9
DNA: TGTGCCAGCAGCTGGACTAGCGGGAGAAAGAATGAGCAGTTCTTC
CDR3: CASSWTSGRKNEQFF

length: 14
J: TRBJ2-2
size: .
D: .
V: TRBV7-6
DNA: TGTGCCAGCAGCTTTAGCCCATCCCCCGGGGAGCTGTTTTTT
CDR3: CASSFSPSPGELFF

length: 14
J: TRBJ2-7
size: .
D: .
V: TRBV27
DNA: TGTGCCAGCAGTTATAAGAGTGAGTCCTACGAGCAGTACTTC
CDR3: CASSYKSESYEQYF

length: 12
J: TRBJ2-7
size: .
D: .
V: TRBV11-3
DNA: TGTGCCAGCAGCTCTAGCACGCACGAGCAGTACTTC
CDR3: CASSSSTHEQYF

length: 16
J: TRBJ2-1
size: .
D: TRBD2
V: TRBV5-1
DNA: TGCGCCAGCAGCTCTTTAGCGGGAGGGAACTACAATGAGCAGTTCTTC
CDR3: CASSSLAGGNYNEQFF

length: 11
J: TRBJ2-1
size: .
D: .
V: TRBV9
DNA: TGTGCCAGCAGCGTAGGTCTTGAGCAGTTCTTC
CDR3: CASSVGLEQFF

length: 15
J: TRBJ1-1
size: .
D: TRBD1
V: TRBV5-1
DNA: TGCGCCAGCCACGAACAGGGGGCGCCGGGCACTGAAGCTTTCTTT
CDR3: CASHEQGAPGTEAFF

length: 12
J: TRBJ2-2
size: .
D: TRBD2
V: TRBV27
DNA: TGTGCCAGCAGCGGGGGGGTGGGGGAGCTGTTTTTT
CDR3: CASSGGVGELFF

length: 13
J: TRBJ2-7
size: .
D: .
V: TRBV5-1
DNA: TGCGCCAGCAGCTCGTTAACAGGGAACGAGCAGTACTTC
CDR3: CASSSLTGNEQYF

length: 17
J: TRBJ2-2
size: .
D: .
V: TRBV28
DNA: TGTGCCAGCAGCTTAGTGCCGCGCGCCTCGAACACCGGGGAGCTGTTTTTT
CDR3: CASSLVPRASNTGELFF

length: 15
J: TRBJ2-5
size: .
D: .
V: TRBV15
DNA: TGTGCCACCAGCGGGTTAGGACTCGAAAAAGAGACCCAGTACTTC
CDR3: CATSGLGLEKETQYF

length: 16
J: TRBJ2-7
size: .
D: TRBD2
V: TRBV2
DNA: TGTGCCAGCAGTAAATTGACTAGCGGGAGTATCAGCGAGCAGTACTTC
CDR3: CASSKLTSGSISEQYF